These 10 T cell receptor beta chains came from one sample sequenced in a study of blood T cell repertoires in COVID-19. Repertoires were generated with immunoSEQ multiplex PCR, while TCRdb's copy carries only in-frame clones and drops some. Here the sample spans tens of thousands of clones, roughly 78% being singletons. The sample comprised peripheral blood. Every receptor here comes from a woman between 65 and 79 years old with acute or convalescent COVID-19.

The chain links TRBV24-1 to TRBJ1-1, with unresolved D. The V gene's germline CDR1 is KGHDR and CDR2 SFDVKD. The V gene lost 4 bases and the J gene lost 1 base, with 15 bases spanning the gap. This CDR3 is 16 amino acids long. CDR3 sequence: CATSESGVAGNTEAFF. CDR3 in DNA: TGTGCCACCAGTGAGTCGGGCGTGGCGGGGAACACTGAAGCTTTCTTT.

In its sample, this clone was seen once. This rearrangement joins TRBV19 to TRBJ1-4; perhaps TRBD1 as D (5 bases). Germline-derived CDR1 and CDR2 are LNHDA and SQIVND (reference sequence). The CDR3 is 16 residues long. V lost 1 base and J 3 bases, leaving 12 bases between the germline ends. CDR3 sequence reads: CASSIVSGLPNEKLFF. In DNA, the CDR3 is TGTGCCAGTAGTATAGTCTCAGGGTTGCCTAATGAAAAACTGTTTTTT.

The V call is TRBV6-5, the J call TRBJ1-2, with TRBD1 matching over 7 bases. CDR3 size: 14 residues. J gave up 4 bases and V 5 bases, and 7 bases lay outside the gene matches. Germline loops: CDR1 MNHEY, CDR2 SVGAGI. The CDR3 region has the DNA TGTGCCAGCAGTAGACAGGGATCGACCTATGGCTACACCTTC. Amino acids: CASSRQGSTYGYTF.

CDR3 bases: TGTGCCAGCAGCCGGGACAGAGGGGATGAGCAGTTCTTC. This sequence encodes CASSRDRGDEQFF. This sequence joins TRBV6-5 and TRBJ2-1; 7 bases line up with TRBD1. CDR3 length: 13 residues. Germline CDR1 and CDR2: MNHEY and SVGAGI. V was pared by 6 bases and J by 8 bases, with 7 bases of the junction left unmatched.

The chain is built from TRBV6-6 and TRBJ1-3; possibly TRBD1 for D (6 bases). V was cut by 6 bases and J by 1 base, with 10 bases left in between. The CDR3 covers 14 residues. Germline-derived CDR1 and CDR2 are MNHNY and SVGAGI (reference sequence). The CDR3 is CASSLGGSGNTIYF. As DNA, the CDR3 is TGTGCCAGCAGCTTAGGGGGTTCTGGAAACACCATATATTTT.

V and J are TRBV9 and TRBJ2-2; D gene uncertain. Deletions cut 0 bases from V and 1 base from J, with 7 bases between. The CDR3 loop spans 15 amino acids. Germline CDR1 and CDR2: SGDLS and YYNGEE. In DNA form, the CDR3 reads TGTGCCAGCAGCGTAGCGGCAGGGAACACCGGGGAGCTGTTTTTT. This sequence encodes CASSVAAGNTGELFF.

V is TRBV2 and J is TRBJ1-2; D is possibly TRBD1 (6 bases). Germline V gene lookup returns CDR1 SNHLY and CDR2 FYNNEI. V lost 6 bases and J lost 3, with 8 bases in between. The CDR3 covers 12 residues. The CDR3 sequence: CASSRQDYGYTF. CDR3 coding DNA: TGTGCCAGCAGCAGACAGGACTATGGCTACACCTTC.

The chain carries TRBV25-1 and TRBJ2-7; 12 bases align to TRBD1. The CDR3 has 14 residues. J gave up 7 bases and V 8 bases, and 9 bases lay outside the gene matches. CDR1 is MGHDK and CDR2 is SYGVNS in the germline V gene. CDR3 in amino acids: CASGTGTGGFEQYF. CDR3 DNA: TGTGCCAGCGGGACCGGGACAGGGGGCTTTGAGCAGTACTTC.

The rearrangement uses TRBV2 and TRBJ2-7; no clear D gene. CDR3 length equals 11 residues. Trimming left V 4 bases short and J 1 base short, with 2 bases between. CDR1 is SNHLY, CDR2 FYNNEI, per germline. CDR3 region: CASSASYEQYF. In nucleotides, the CDR3 is TGTGCCAGCAGTGCGTCCTACGAGCAGTACTTC.

The V gene is TRBV27, the J gene TRBJ2-7; weak D call: TRBD1 (6 bases). V was pared by 8 bases and J by 0 bases, with 11 bases between. Germline CDR1 reads MNHEY; CDR2 reads SMNVEV (reference sequence). This CDR3 is built from 13 residues. This CDR3 reads CASLSDSSYEQYF. As DNA, the CDR3 is TGTGCCAGCTTATCGGACAGCTCCTACGAGCAGTACTTC.